One sample yielded the 26 T cell receptor beta chains listed below, sequenced in a study of tumor-infiltrating lymphocytes in primary liver carcinoma. The authors made TCR beta cDNA from 400 to 550 ng total RNA with a constant-region primer. Slightly modified ARM-PCR with three nested multiplex PCR rounds yielded TCR beta libraries. Rounds one and two of PCR, each of 10 to 11 cycles, were primed with TRBV1-TRBV30 forward primers and a C-beta reverse primer. One entry per CDR3 protein, called by TCRdb with MiXCR from the multiplex PCR reads. Counted here are about 180,000 distinct CDR3 sequences, 50% to 75% occurring once; the ten biggest clones make up approximately 68%. Unsorted whole blood yielded blood RNA, and germline DNA was extracted as well. The sample consisted of peripheral blood. The receptors were gathered from a man between 35 and 55 years old with primary liver carcinoma and hepatitis B virus infection.

The chain joins TRBV11-1 to TRBJ2-3, with D possibly TRBD2 on 6 matching bases. V gave up 6 bases and J gave up 11 bases, with 18 bases separating them. The germline CDR1 and CDR2 sequences are SGHAT and FQDESV (reference sequence). This CDR3 is built from 13 residues. CDR3 loop: CASSFVTGEKQYF. The CDR3 nucleotides read TGTGCCAGCAGTTTCGTCACGGGAGAGAAGCAGTATTTT.

In regard to this clonotype: This may come from a read error, since a much larger clone is one base off. V and J are TRBV12-3 or TRBV12-4 and TRBJ1-1; TRBD1 matches at 9 bases. CDR3 length: 14 amino acids. V was clipped by 8 bases and J by 9 bases; unmatched bases: 13. This CDR3 reads CASRKGQGGPQAFF. The CDR3 DNA follows: TGTGCCAGCCGTAAGGGACAGGGCGGGCCTCAAGCTTTCTTT.

As for this clonotype: A much larger clone sits a single nucleotide away, making a read error possible. This CDR3 reads CASSLEKYQNIQYF. The DNA for the CDR3 is TGTGCCAGCAGCTTAGAAAAGTACCAAAACATTCAGTACTTC. The chain links TRBV11-2 to TRBJ2-4; D unresolved. There are 14 residues in the CDR3. V lost 0 bases and J lost 5, with 8 bases in between. Germline V gene sequence: CDR1 SGHAT, CDR2 FQNNGV.

This clonotype was detected a few times. The chain uses TRBV29-1 and TRBJ2-7; 11 bases match TRBD1. This CDR3 contains 14 residues. The trim removed 4 bases at V and 2 bases at J, leaving 4 bases unmatched. Germline assignment: CDR1 SQVTM and CDR2 ANQGSEA. The CDR3 loop is CSVAQGQGAYEQYF. CDR3 sequence (DNA): TGCAGCGTTGCGCAGGGACAGGGGGCCTACGAGCAGTACTTC.

The chain carries TRBV7-9 and TRBJ1-1; possible D gene TRBD1, 5 bases. The CDR3 sequence is 15 residues long. V gave up 2 bases and J gave up 3 bases, with 13 bases separating them. Germline V gene data show CDR1 as SEHNR and CDR2 as FQNEAQ (reference sequence). The CDR3 DNA reads as TGTGCCAGCAGCTTAAGTGGGGGAGGTGACACTGAAGCTTTCTTT. It yields the protein CASSLSGGGDTEAFF.

This clonotype was seen a handful of times. At one end, the junction sequence differs from germline, possibly due to a read error. V is TRBV11-1 and J is TRBJ2-2; 8 bases align to TRBD1. This CDR3 comprises 15 residues. The V gene's germline CDR1 is SGHAT and CDR2 FQDESV (reference sequence). CDR3 amino acids: CASRAGGLSTGEPFF. CDR3 coding DNA: TGTGCCAGCAGGGCAGGGGGCCTGAGCACCGGGGAGCCGTTTTTT.

In regard to this clonotype: One base away lies a much larger clone, so this may be a sequencing read error. V usage is TRBV4-2 and J usage is TRBJ2-3; D possibly matches TRBD1 or TRBD2 (6 bases each). The CDR3 is 16 amino acids. The germline V gene encodes CDR1 LGHNA and CDR2 YNFKEQ. The CDR3 region has the DNA TGTGCCAGCAGCAAAGATCGTGCGGGGACACGAGATACGCAGTATTTT. It codes for CASSKDRAGTRDTQYF.

CDR3 in amino acids: CASSRTATGGHTIYF. The CDR3 nucleotides read TGTGCCAGCAGTCGAACCGCGACAGGGGGCCACACCATATATTTT. This chain links TRBV6-6 with TRBJ1-3, with 10 bases fitting TRBD1. From germline, CDR1 is MNHNY and CDR2 SVGAGI (reference sequence). V gave up 5 bases and J gave up 8 bases; unmatched junction bases: 9. The CDR3 extends over 15 amino acids.

Of note for this clonotype: A junction end diverges from the germline sequence, so it may reflect a read error. The rearrangement links TRBV6-2 or TRBV6-3 to TRBJ2-5; no firm D call. This CDR3 has 12 amino acids. Germline CDR1 reads MNHEY; CDR2 reads SVGEGT. CDR3 DNA: TGTGCCAGCAGTTACTCCTTAGAGACCCAGTGCTTC. This encodes CASSYSLETQCF.

The chain carries TRBV12-3 or TRBV12-4 and TRBJ2-3, with 11 bases fitting TRBD2. The CDR3 runs to 14 residues. The trim removed 10 bases at V and 4 bases at J, leaving 7 bases unmatched. The CDR3 is CATMTSGKPDTQYF. Here the CDR3 DNA reads TGTGCCACCATGACTAGCGGGAAACCAGATACGCAGTATTTT.

This clonotype has a handful of counts. In DNA form, the CDR3 reads TGCAGCGTTGATCACAGCTACAATGAGCAGTTCTTC. It is translated as CSVDHSYNEQFF. The chain recombines TRBV29-1 with TRBJ2-1; D is unclear. From germline, CDR1 is SQVTM and CDR2 ANQGSEA. CDR3 length: 12 amino acids. The V end was cut by 3 bases, the J end by 3 bases, with 6 bases between.

This clonotype was observed once. The genes are TRBV13 and TRBJ2-5; D might be TRBD1 (6 bases). Trimming cost V 2 bases and J 7 bases, with 14 bases left between them. Germline CDR1 is PRHDT and CDR2 is FYEKMQ (reference sequence). This CDR3 is 14 amino acids long. CDR3 in DNA: TGTGCCAGCAGCTTACACCAGGGGATAGTGACCCAGTACTTC. Translated, it gives CASSLHQGIVTQYF. The full variable domain, completed using reference TRBV13 and TRBJ2-5, is AAGVIQSPRHLIKEKRETATLKCYPIPRHDTVYWYQQGPGQDPQFLISFYEKMQSDKGSIPDRFSAQQFSDYHSELNMSSLELGDSALYFCASSLHQGIVTQYFGPGTRLLVL.

The V gene is TRBV11-2, the J gene TRBJ2-1, with unresolved D. The CDR3 has 12 residues. Germline CDR1 reads SGHAT; CDR2 reads FQNNGV. V shed 6 bases and J shed 8 bases, with 11 bases lying between them. The CDR3 is CASSFSGDEQFF. The DNA for the CDR3 is TGTGCCAGCAGTTTCTCCGGCGATGAGCAGTTCTTC.

The V gene is TRBV10-3, the J gene TRBJ2-2; D remains unclear. The CDR3 is made up of 14 amino acids. Germline V gene data show CDR1 as ENHRY and CDR2 as SYGVKD. Trimming took off 6 bases at V and 4 bases at J, with 12 bases between the two ends. CDR3 sequence reads: CAISFSTGTGELFF. CDR3 sequence (DNA): TGTGCCATCAGCTTTTCCACGGGCACCGGGGAGCTGTTTTTT.

The rearrangement joins TRBV28 to TRBJ2-7, with TRBD2 matching over 10 bases. Germline CDR1 MDHEN, CDR2 SYDVKM. J lost 3 bases, V lost 3 bases, and 8 bases had no gene match. This CDR3 comprises 16 residues. The CDR3 nucleotides read TGTGCCAGCAGTTTCTTGGTTACTAGCGGGAACTACGAGCAGTACTTC. Residues: CASSFLVTSGNYEQYF.

This clonotype occurred many times. As DNA, the CDR3 is TGCAGCGTTGAGGTGGGGGGCGCGCAGTTCTTC. Translating it yields CSVEVGGAQFF. The gene calls are TRBV29-1 and TRBJ2-1; either TRBD1 or TRBD2 may fit D (6 bases each). V was pared by 3 bases and J by 12 bases, with 12 bases between. The CDR3 extends over 11 amino acids. Germline CDR1 SQVTM, CDR2 ANQGSEA.

The chain joins TRBV6-1 to TRBJ2-7; no reliable D call. Germline CDR1 and CDR2: MNHNS and SASEGT. This CDR3 is 11 amino acids long. V was clipped by 3 bases and J by 3 bases, with 3 bases between them. In DNA form, the CDR3 reads TGTGCCAGCAGTGACTACTACGAGCAGTACTTC. This gives the protein CASSDYYEQYF.

This chain uses TRBV5-1 with TRBJ2-1; 9 positions match TRBD2. The CDR3 covers 16 residues. The V segment lost 1 base and the J segment 9 bases; nucleotides outside the gene matches: 11. Germline assignment: CDR1 SGHRS and CDR2 YFSETQ. For the CDR3, the DNA is TGCGCCAGCAGCTTGTTGGGAGCGGGAGGTGGAGGTGAGCAGTTCTTC. Protein product: CASSLLGAGGGGEQFF.

As regards this clonotype: A much larger clonotype is one base distant, so this may be a read error. This sequence joins TRBV11-2 and TRBJ2-5; possibly TRBD2 for D (6 bases). The length of the CDR3 is 12 residues. Per germline, CDR1 SGHAT and CDR2 FQNNGV. CDR3 in DNA: TGTGTCAGCAGCTTAATGGGAGGCACCCAGTACTTC. Protein sequence: CVSSLMGGTQYF.

The chain has TRBV6-5 and TRBJ1-1; D is ambiguous. Per the germline V gene, CDR1 is MNHEY and CDR2 is SVGAGI. The CDR3 sequence is 14 residues long. Trimming removed 6 bases from V and 1 base from J, with 12 bases in between. Here the CDR3 reads CASRLSQPNTEAFF. The CDR3 coding sequence is TGTGCCAGCAGATTGTCCCAACCGAACACTGAAGCTTTCTTT.

The chain is built from TRBV7-8 and TRBJ1-1, with a possible D match to TRBD1 (5 bases). The germline gives CDR1 SGHVS, CDR2 FQNEAQ. Trimming shortened V by 8 bases and J by 7 bases, and 17 bases separated the two germline ends. There are 13 residues in the CDR3. The CDR3 sequence is CASYPRGGDEAFF. The CDR3 DNA follows: TGTGCCAGCTATCCAAGGGGCGGCGATGAAGCTTTCTTT.

The chain combines TRBV11-2 with TRBJ2-7; D possibly uses TRBD1 or TRBD2 (5 bases each). Trimming pared 1 base from V and 1 base from J, leaving 23 bases between. Germline assignment: CDR1 SGHAT and CDR2 FQNNGV. The CDR3 extends over 19 amino acids. CDR3 amino acids: CASSLVYNPDWGPSYEQYF. CDR3 coding DNA: TGTGCCAGCAGCTTAGTCTACAACCCGGACTGGGGACCATCCTACGAGCAGTACTTC.

Of note for this clonotype: A read error may explain this, as a much larger clone is one base away. V is TRBV10-3 and J is TRBJ2-7, with D perhaps TRBD2 (6 bases). The CDR3 contains 15 residues. The germline V gene has CDR1 ENHRY and CDR2 SYGVKD. The CDR3 sequence is CGISGTVRESIEQYF. The CDR3 nucleotides are TGTGGCATCAGTGGAACTGTCCGGGAGAGTATCGAGCAGTACTTC.

As to this clonotype: This may arise from a read error, as a much more abundant clone is one base away. V gene TRBV4-1 combines with J gene TRBJ2-2; tentatively, D is TRBD1 (6 bases). The CDR3 has 15 amino acids. CDR1 and CDR2 from the germline V gene are MGHRA and YSYEKL. The chain's CDR3 is CASSQDQGSTRELFF. The DNA of the CDR3 is TGCGCCAGCAGCCAAGATCAGGGGAGCACCAGGGAGCTGTTTTTT.

The chain joins TRBV30 to TRBJ1-1; 7 bases align to TRBD1. This CDR3 has 14 residues. Germline CDR1 reads GTSNPN; CDR2 reads SVGIG (reference sequence). The ends lost 4 bases at V and 1 base at J; junction bases unmatched: 6. CDR3 sequence: CAWNTGTANTEAFF. The CDR3 nucleotides are TGTGCCTGGAATACCGGGACAGCGAACACTGAAGCTTTCTTT.

Of note for this clonotype: The CDR3 does not end in the conserved phenylalanine or tryptophan, so this is likely a read error. The chain uses TRBV11-2 and TRBJ1-1, with 8 bases aligning to TRBD1. Per germline, CDR1 SGHAT and CDR2 FQNNGV. With 6 bases clipped from V and 3 bases from J, the junction kept 3 bases outside the gene matches. The CDR3 is 13 residues long. The CDR3 bases are TGTGCCAGCAGACAGGGACAGGACACTGAAGCTTTCTCT. It translates to CASRQGQDTEAFS.